Below are 7 T cell receptor beta chains sequenced from a single sample in a study of glioma-infiltrating T cells (dated by TCRdb to the mid-2010s). The instrument was an Illumina MiSeq. TCR alpha and beta CDR3 regions were amplified with the iRepertoire nested amplicon-rescue multiplex PCR (arm-PCR) platform from RNA. TCRdb took the public reads, trimmed them with fastp at Q25, ran MiXCR for clone calling and kept in-frame beta chains. Rows matching on CDR3 protein sequence are summarized as one entry with the most common DNA and genes. For this sample the table gives about 12,000 distinct CDR3 sequences, of which about 30% were detected only once. Of the sample, 40% to 55% is held by the ten largest clones. Sequenced material: glioma tissue, nonneoplastic brain tissue, or PBMCs (not recorded which). Receptors originate from a human donor with low-grade glioma or glioblastoma, undergoing nonglioma brain surgery, or in good health (not recorded which).

To note about this clonotype: A clone one base away is much larger, so this may be a read error. The V and J genes are TRBV28 and TRBJ1-5, with a tentative D call TRBD1 (5 bases). The CDR3 consists of 16 residues. The V and J ends lost 7 bases and 9 bases respectively, with 25 bases between them. Germline V CDR1 and CDR2: MDHEN, SYDVKM. This CDR3 reads CASIPWGGEGIRPQHF. The CDR3 DNA reads as TGTGCCAGCATCCCTTGGGGTGGGGAGGGGATCAGGCCCCAGCATTTT.

This clonotype ranks as medium-sized. CDR3 DNA sequence: TGTGCCAGCAGTTACAGCATGATCTCGAACACTGAAGCTTTCTTT. Translating gives CASSYSMISNTEAFF. The V and J genes are TRBV6-6 and TRBJ1-1; the D is unclear. This CDR3 has 15 amino acids. Germline CDR1 MNHNY, CDR2 SVGAGI (reference sequence). V lost 2 bases, J lost 1 base, and 11 bases lay in between.

A note on this clonotype: Mismatch with germline at one junction end may stem from a read error. J is TRBJ2-6 and V is TRBV18; 7 bases map to TRBD2. The CDR3 sequence is 18 residues long. Germline CDR1 and CDR2: KGHSH and LQKENI. CDR3 bases: TGTGCCAGCTCACCGTTGGGAGGGGCCCCCTCTGGGTCCAACGTCCTGACTTTC. As protein: CASSPLGGAPSGSNVLTF.

The genes are TRBV24-1 and TRBJ2-1; 13 bases are shared with TRBD2. CDR3 length: 17 residues. V was clipped by 3 bases and J by 2 bases; unmatched bases: 3. Germline V gene lookup returns CDR1 KGHDR and CDR2 SFDVKD. The CDR3 bases are TGTGCCACCAGTGATCAAGGGACTAGCGGGGCCTACAATGAGCAGTTCTTC. Translation gives CATSDQGTSGAYNEQFF.

J is TRBJ2-7 and V is TRBV7-2; 7 bases agree with TRBD2. Trimming took 7 bases from V and 6 from J; bases not matched to a gene: 12. The germline CDR1 and CDR2 sequences are SGHTA and FQGNSA. CDR3 length equals 14 residues. CDR3 amino acids: CASTLSGYLGEQYF. The CDR3 region has the DNA TGTGCCAGCACCCTTAGCGGGTATCTGGGCGAGCAGTACTTC.

In this sample, this clonotype turned up a few times. The J gene is TRBJ2-7, the V gene TRBV5-4, with no clear D. Germline V gene data show CDR1 as SGHNT and CDR2 as YYREEE (reference sequence). The length of the CDR3 is 13 residues. V was cut by 2 bases and J by 3 bases, with 9 bases left in between. The DNA for the CDR3 is TGTGCCAGCAGCTTAGGTGGGAACTACGAGCAGTACTTC. It is translated as CASSLGGNYEQYF.

In this sample, this clonotype turned up many times. This rearrangement joins TRBV19 to TRBJ1-1; D is uncertain. Germline V gene sequence: CDR1 LNHDA, CDR2 SQIVND (reference sequence). Trimming removed 3 bases at V and 2 bases at J, with 7 bases between. The CDR3 consists of 13 residues. The CDR3 bases are TGTGCCAGTAGTATGGGCGATAACACTGAAGCTTTCTTT. Translating it yields CASSMGDNTEAFF.